This T cell receptor (beta chain) derives from a study of T cell responses to AZD1222 COVID-19 vaccine. The V end lost 5 bases, the J end lost 4 bases, and 11 bases lay between the germline ends. The CDR3 consists of 13 residues. Per germline, CDR1 KGHSH and CDR2 LQKENI. Some clones are missing from TCRdb's copy, which holds only in-frame ones; the method was immunoSEQ multiplex PCR. The sample holds 150,000 to 200,000 clones, 90% to 95% seen once. The J gene is TRBJ1-2, the V gene TRBV18; possible D gene TRBD1, 5 bases. The TCR was taken from an adult in good health. Sample: peripheral blood, taken on day 0 of AZD1222 vaccination. The CDR3 DNA reads TGTGCCAGCTCATCGGATCAGGGCTATGGCTACACCTTC. Translation: CASSSDQGYGYTF.